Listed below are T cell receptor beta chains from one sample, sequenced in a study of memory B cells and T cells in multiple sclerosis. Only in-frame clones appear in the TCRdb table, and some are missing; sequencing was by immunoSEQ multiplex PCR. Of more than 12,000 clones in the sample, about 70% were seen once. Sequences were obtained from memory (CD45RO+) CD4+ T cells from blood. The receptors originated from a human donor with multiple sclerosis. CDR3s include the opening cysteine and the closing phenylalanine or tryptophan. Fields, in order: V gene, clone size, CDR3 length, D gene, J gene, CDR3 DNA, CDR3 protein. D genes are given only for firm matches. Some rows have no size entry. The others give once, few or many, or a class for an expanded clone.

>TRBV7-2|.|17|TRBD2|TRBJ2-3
TGTGCCAGCAGCTCCCCAATGCTAGCGGGAGGCACAGATACGCAGTATTTT
CASSSPMLAGGTDTQYF
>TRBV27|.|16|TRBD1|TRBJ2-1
TGTGCCAGCAGCTTTAGGACAGGGGGTTTCGGCAATGAGCAGTTCTTC
CASSFRTGGFGNEQFF
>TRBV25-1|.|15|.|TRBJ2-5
TGTGCCAGCAGTGACCGACTTTTGTCCCAAGAGACCCAGTACTTC
CASSDRLLSQETQYF
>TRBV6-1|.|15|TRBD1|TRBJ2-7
TGTGCCAGCAGTGTATCCGGGACAGGTAGTTACGAGCAGTACTTC
CASSVSGTGSYEQYF
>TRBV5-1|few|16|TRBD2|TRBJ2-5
TGCGCCAGCAGCCCGGGACTAGCGGGGCCCCAAGAGACCCAGTACTTC
CASSPGLAGPQETQYF
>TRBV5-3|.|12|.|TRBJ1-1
TGTGCCAGAAGCCCAGTGGGCAGTCAAGCTTTCTTT
CARSPVGSQAFF
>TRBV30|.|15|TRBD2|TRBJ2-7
TGTGCCTGGAGTTCGGGACTAGTCGAGATTTACGAGCAGTACTTC
CAWSSGLVEIYEQYF
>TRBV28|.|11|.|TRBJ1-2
TGTGCCAGCAGTTTTTTTAGCGGCTACACCTTC
CASSFFSGYTF
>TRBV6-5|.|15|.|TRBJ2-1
TGTGCCAGCAGTTATGGGGGGGGGCCATACAATGAGCAGTTCTTC
CASSYGGGPYNEQFF
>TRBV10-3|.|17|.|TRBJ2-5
TGTGCCATCAGTGAGGAGTGGTCCGGTAATTACCAAGAGACCCAGTACTTC
CAISEEWSGNYQETQYF
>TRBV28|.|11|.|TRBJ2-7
TGTGCCAGTCATGTTGCGGACTCGTGGTACTTC
CASHVADSWYF
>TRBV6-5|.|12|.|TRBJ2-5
TGTGCCAGCAGTGAAGCGGGTGAGACCCAGTACTTC
CASSEAGETQYF
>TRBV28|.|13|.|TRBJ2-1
TGTGCCAGCAGTCGCTACCCCTACAATGAGCAGTTCTTC
CASSRYPYNEQFF
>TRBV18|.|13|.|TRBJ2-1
TGTGCCAGCTCAACATTCCTCAACAATGAGCAGTTCTTC
CASSTFLNNEQFF
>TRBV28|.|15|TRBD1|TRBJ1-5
TGTGCCAGCACTCAAAGACAGGGGAGGAACCAGCCCCAGCATTTT
CASTQRQGRNQPQHF
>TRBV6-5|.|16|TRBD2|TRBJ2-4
TGTGCCAGCAGTTACGGGACTAGCGGGGGGAGGGACATTCAGTACTTC
CASSYGTSGGRDIQYF
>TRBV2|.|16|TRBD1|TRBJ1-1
TGTGCCAGCAGTGAACTGACAGGGGGCGCCGGCACTGAAGCTTTCTTT
CASSELTGGAGTEAFF
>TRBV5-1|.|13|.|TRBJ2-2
TGCGCCAGCAGGCGACACTACACCGGGGAGCTGTTTTTT
CASRRHYTGELFF
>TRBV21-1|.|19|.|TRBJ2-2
TGTGCCAGCAGCAAAAGGACCCCAGGACACAATTATTGGGGCGGGGAGCTGTTTTTT
CASSKRTPGHNYWGGELFF
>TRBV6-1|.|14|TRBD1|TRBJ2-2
TGTGCCAGCATGTTTACCAGGGGGCTCGGGGAGCTGTTTTTT
CASMFTRGLGELFF
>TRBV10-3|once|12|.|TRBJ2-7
TGTGCCATCAGTGAGTCGCGGGACGAGCAGTACTTC
CAISESRDEQYF
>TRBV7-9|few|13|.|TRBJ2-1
TGTGCCAGCAGCTCCCGGTCCTACAATGAGCAGTTCTTC
CASSSRSYNEQFF
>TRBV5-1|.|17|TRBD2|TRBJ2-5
TGCGCCAGCAGCCCGGGACTAGCGGCAACGGGGGGGGAGACCCAGTACTTC
CASSPGLAATGGETQYF
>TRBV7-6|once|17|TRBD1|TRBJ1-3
TGTGCCAGCAGCTTTCGGCCGACAGGGCTCGGAGGAAACACCATATATTTT
CASSFRPTGLGGNTIYF
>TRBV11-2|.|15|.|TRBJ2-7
TGTGCCAGCAGCCCCCCAGGGGTATTCCCCCACGAGCAGTACTTC
CASSPPGVFPHEQYF
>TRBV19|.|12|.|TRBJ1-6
TGTGCCACCCGGAGGAGGGATTCACCCCTCCACTTT
CATRRRDSPLHF
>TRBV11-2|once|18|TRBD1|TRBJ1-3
TGTGCCAGCAGCTTAATGTTAATAGGGACAGGGAGTGGAAACACCATATATTTT
CASSLMLIGTGSGNTIYF
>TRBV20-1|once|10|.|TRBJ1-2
TGCGCGCCTCACAGGGATGGCTACACCTTC
CAPHRDGYTF
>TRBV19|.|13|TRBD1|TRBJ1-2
TGTGCCAGCCAACAACAGGGGAGCTATGGCTACACCTTC
CASQQQGSYGYTF
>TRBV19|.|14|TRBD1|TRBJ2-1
TGTGCCAGGGGATACAGGGGAATCCACAATGAGCAGTTCTTC
CARGYRGIHNEQFF
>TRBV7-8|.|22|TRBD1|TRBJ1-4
TGTGCCAGCAGCTTAAGCCGCCAGTCCTTTAGTGTCGGGGACAGGGGAAGAGAAAAACTGTTTTTT
CASSLSRQSFSVGDRGREKLFF
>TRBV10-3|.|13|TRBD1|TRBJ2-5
TGTGCCACTCGACAGGGGGCGGAGGAGACCCAGTACTTC
CATRQGAEETQYF
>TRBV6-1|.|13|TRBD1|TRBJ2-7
TGTGCCAGTAAGACAGGGTTTTACCACGAGCAGTACTTC
CASKTGFYHEQYF